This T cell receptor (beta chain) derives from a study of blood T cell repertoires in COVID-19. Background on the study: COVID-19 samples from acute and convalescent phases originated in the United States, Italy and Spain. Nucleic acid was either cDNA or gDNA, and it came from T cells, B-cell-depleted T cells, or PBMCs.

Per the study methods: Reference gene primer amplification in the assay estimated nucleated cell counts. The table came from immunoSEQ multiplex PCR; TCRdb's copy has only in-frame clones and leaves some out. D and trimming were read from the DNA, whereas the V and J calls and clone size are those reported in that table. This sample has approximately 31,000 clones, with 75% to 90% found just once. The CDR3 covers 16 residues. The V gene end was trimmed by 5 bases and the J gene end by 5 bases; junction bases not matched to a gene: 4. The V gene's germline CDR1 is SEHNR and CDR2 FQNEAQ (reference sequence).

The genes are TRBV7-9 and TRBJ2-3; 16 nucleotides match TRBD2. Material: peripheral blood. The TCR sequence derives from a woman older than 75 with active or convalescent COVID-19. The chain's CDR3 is CASSPGTSGGVDTQYF. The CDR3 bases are TGTGCCAGCAGCCCCGGGACTAGCGGGGGGGTAGATACGCAGTATTTT. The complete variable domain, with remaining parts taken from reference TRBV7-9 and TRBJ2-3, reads DTGVSQNPRHKITKRGQNVTFRCDPISEHNRLYWYRQTLGQGPEFLTYFQNEAQLEKSRLLSDRFSAERPKGSFSTLEIQRTEQGDSAMYLCASSPGTSGGVDTQYFGPGTRLTVL.